This is a list of T cell receptor beta chains from one sample in a study of T cell responses to AZD1222 COVID-19 vaccine. Generated by immunoSEQ multiplex PCR, the TCRdb table keeps only in-frame clones and is missing some. The data contain some 93,000 clones, approximately 87% of them seen just once; the ten biggest clones take up about 12%. This specimen was peripheral blood, taken 28 days after the second AZD1222 dose. These TCRs come from an adult who received the AZD1222 COVID-19 vaccine. CDR3s leave out the opening cysteine and the closing phenylalanine or tryptophan.

CDR3: ASRQVGDQPQH; J: TRBJ1-5; V: TRBV19
CDR3: ASSQDWTEAQYGYT; J: TRBJ1-2; V: TRBV3-1/TRBV3-2
CDR3: ASSPGQGSSGANVLT; J: TRBJ2-6; V: TRBV6-2/TRBV6-3
CDR3: ASSLAQPQETQY; J: TRBJ2-5; V: TRBV11-1
CDR3: ASSFVGREKLF; J: TRBJ1-4; V: TRBV27
CDR3: ASSEDPANTEAF; J: TRBJ1-1; V: TRBV6-1
CDR3: ASSRTVPNTEAF; J: TRBJ1-1; V: TRBV6-5
CDR3: SCASTAYGYT; J: TRBJ1-2; V: TRBV29-1
CDR3: ASSSQLTANYGYT; J: TRBJ1-2; V: TRBV7-8
CDR3: ASSIQLRGPLH; J: TRBJ1-6; V: TRBV19
CDR3: ASPGQGKTNTGELF; J: TRBJ2-2; V: TRBV6-7
CDR3: ASSTRDRGLSTPLYNEQF; J: TRBJ2-1; V: TRBV7-9
CDR3: ASSPSGGVDYGYT; J: TRBJ1-2; V: TRBV18
CDR3: ASSQDPRDSGNTIY; J: TRBJ1-3; V: TRBV4-1
CDR3: ASSLAANTGELF; J: TRBJ2-2; V: TRBV7-9
CDR3: ASSGSGGNLREQY; J: TRBJ2-7; V: TRBV9
CDR3: ASSTDRGQYEQY; J: TRBJ2-7; V: TRBV5-6
CDR3: ASSIGTEGTEAF; J: TRBJ1-1; V: TRBV7-6
CDR3: ASSFQGGDYGYT; J: TRBJ1-2; V: TRBV7-2
CDR3: ACRRGAGNYGYT; J: TRBJ1-2; V: TRBV19